This T cell receptor beta chain was observed in a study of early T cells in non-severe SARS-CoV-2 infection. Study as a whole: Sequenced bulk RNA came from whole blood that was unsorted, and chains were unpaired.

V lost 0 bases, J lost 0 bases, and 2 bases lay in between. Germline lookup yields CDR1 SEHNR and CDR2 FQNEAQ (reference sequence). The length of the CDR3 is 13 residues. Individual cDNA molecules each received unique molecular identifiers attached to them. TCRdb processed the 5' RACE reads anew with MiXCR; each CDR3 protein has one entry. This table holds under 35,000 distinct CDR3 sequences, 2.5% to 3.5% found once. General study results and limits: Lookups in VDJdb leaned toward anti-spike CD8 responses and missed private and CD4 specificities.

This clonotype was observed at least ten times. Its antigen remains unknown. This sequence was found in an adult who was a healthcare worker with PCR-confirmed SARS-CoV-2 infection or an uninfected control (not recorded which). Sequencing was carried out using whole blood. The rearrangement links TRBV7-9 to TRBJ2-5; D remains unclear. The CDR3 DNA reads as TGTGCCAGCAGCTTAGCCCACCAAGAGACCCAGTACTTC. Protein sequence: CASSLAHQETQYF.